A single sample gave rise to the 17 T cell receptor beta chains below, sequenced in a study of tumor and adjacent non-tumor tissue in lung cancer. No cell sorting was done before RNA was extracted from the tissue. TCRbeta libraries were built with three rounds of nested PCR, modified from ARM-PCR. TCRdb re-called the multiplex PCR reads through MiXCR, storing one row per CDR3 protein. The sample has just over 200,000 distinct CDR3 sequences, 60% to 85% seen once. The sequenced sample consisted of lung tumor tissue. Receptors originate from a man in his sixties with non-small cell lung cancer.

In this sample, this clonotype turned up a few times. The germline gene is not matched at one end of the junction; a read error may be the cause. The genes are TRBV11-3 and TRBJ2-6; 7 bases line up with TRBD2. CDR1 is SGHNT and CDR2 is YENEEA in the germline V gene. This CDR3 spans 16 amino acids. The CDR3 is CASSFSGLSGANVLTF. CDR3 bases: TGTGCCAGCAGCTTTAGCGGGCTATCTGGGGCCAACGTCCTGACCTTC. Combining the CDR3 with reference TRBV11-3 and TRBJ2-6 gives the whole variable domain EAGVVQSPRYKIIEKKQPVAFWCNPISGHNTLYWYLQNLGQGPELLIRYENEEAVDDSQLPKDRFSAERLKGVDSTLKIQPAELGDSAVYLCASSFSGLSGANVLTFGAGSRLTVL.

The sample holds many counts of this clonotype. The V and J genes are TRBV20-1 and TRBJ1-1; D ambiguous. The germline V gene has CDR1 DFQATT and CDR2 SNEGSKA (reference sequence). V lost 3 bases, J lost 1 base, and 12 bases lay in between. The CDR3 spans 14 residues. The CDR3 loop reads CSASMSRWNTEAFF. The DNA for the CDR3 is TGCAGTGCTAGTATGTCCCGATGGAACACTGAAGCTTTCTTT.

Only one count was recorded for this clonotype. At one end, the junction sequence differs from germline, possibly due to a read error. The V gene is TRBV29-1, the J gene TRBJ2-7; perhaps TRBD2 as D (6 bases). Germline V gives CDR1 SQVTM, CDR2 ANQGSEA. The CDR3 has 12 residues. CDR3 coding DNA: TGTAGCGGCCAGGACGTCGGCCACGAGCAGTACTTC. Protein: CSGQDVGHEQYF.

This clonotype was counted between two and nine times. The rearrangement links TRBV6-1 to TRBJ2-1; unclear D gene. With 1 base removed from V and 8 bases from J, the gap between germline ends came to 9 bases. CDR3 size: 13 residues. In germline, CDR1 is MNHNS, CDR2 SASEGT. The chain's CDR3 is CASSEEFQDEQFF. As DNA, the CDR3 is TGTGCCAGCAGTGAAGAATTTCAAGATGAGCAGTTCTTC.

This sequence joins TRBV20-1 and TRBJ2-1, with D possibly TRBD2 on 6 matching bases. CDR3 length: 11 amino acids. Germline V gives CDR1 DFQATT, CDR2 SNEGSKA (reference sequence). Here the CDR3 reads CRAQLGGKQFF. CDR3 DNA sequence: TGCAGGGCTCAATTGGGGGGAAAGCAGTTCTTC.

In regard to this clonotype: At one boundary the junction diverges from the germline segment, which might be a read error. This sequence joins TRBV29-1 and TRBJ2-2; possible D gene TRBD2, 5 bases. Germline CDR1 and CDR2: SQVTM and ANQGSEA. The CDR3 is 12 residues long. The CDR3 DNA reads TGCAGAGCTCAGACTGCCACCGGGGAACTGTTTTTT. Translated, it gives CRAQTATGELFF.

The chain is built from TRBV12-3 or TRBV12-4 and TRBJ1-2; no firm D call. V was trimmed by 6 bases and J by 2 bases, leaving 13 bases between them. The CDR3 loop spans 14 amino acids. The CDR3 spells CASRKERNNYGYTF. CDR3 DNA sequence: TGTGCCAGCAGGAAGGAACGGAACAACTATGGCTACACCTTC.

Worth noting for this clonotype: A much larger clone sits a single nucleotide away, making a read error possible. This rearrangement joins TRBV5-5 to TRBJ2-1, with D possibly called TRBD1 or TRBD2 (5 bases each). Germline CDR1 and CDR2: SGHKS and YYEKEE (reference sequence). The CDR3 runs 14 residues. Trimming shortened V by 0 bases and J by 8 bases, and 12 bases separated the two germline ends. Written as DNA, the CDR3 is TGTGCCAGCAGCTTGGGGGGGTTTAGGGATGAGCAGTTCTTC. It specifies CASSLGGFRDEQFF.

Notes on this clonotype: One junction end disagrees with the germline gene, perhaps due to a read error. This sequence joins TRBV12-3 or TRBV12-4 and TRBJ2-3; D unclear. This CDR3 contains 13 residues. This CDR3 reads CVSTPISTDRQYF. CDR3 DNA sequence: TGTGTCAGCACCCCCATTAGCACAGATAGGCAGTATTTT.

This clonotype has a single count. The V gene is TRBV28, the J gene TRBJ2-3; 11 positions agree with TRBD2. Germline CDR1 and CDR2: MDHEN and SYDVKM. J gave up 5 bases and V 3 bases, and 4 bases lay outside the gene matches. The CDR3 consists of 15 residues. CDR3 residues: CASSFPSGGKDTQYF. CDR3 DNA sequence: TGTGCCAGCAGTTTTCCTAGCGGGGGGAAAGATACGCAGTATTTT.

This clonotype was seen only a few times. Just one base apart from a much larger clone, this may be a read error. The chain recombines TRBV7-8 with TRBJ2-7, with 8 positions matching TRBD2. The CDR3 is 17 residues long. The germline V gene encodes CDR1 SGHVS and CDR2 FQNEAQ. Written as DNA, the CDR3 is TGTACCAGCAGCTTAGTGGCTAGCGGGTCCCTCTCCTACGAGCAGTACTTC. The encoded protein is CTSSLVASGSLSYEQYF. The complete variable domain, with remaining parts taken from reference TRBV7-8 and TRBJ2-7, reads GAGVSQSPRYKVAKRGQDVALRCDPISGHVSLFWYQQALGQGPEFLTYFQNEAQLDKSGLPSDRFFAERPEGSVSTLKIQRTQQEDSAVYLCTSSLVASGSLSYEQYFGPGTRLTVT.

This clonotype appeared a few times. V and J are TRBV7-9 and TRBJ1-1; tentative D call: TRBD1 (6 bases). Trimming took 2 bases from V and 11 from J, leaving 15 bases between them. This CDR3 contains 13 residues. Germline assignment: CDR1 SEHNR and CDR2 FQNEAQ (reference sequence). CDR3 loop: CASSLRGATGAFF. CDR3 DNA sequence: TGTGCCAGCAGCTTAAGGGGGGCGACGGGGGCTTTCTTT. Complete variable domain (other parts from reference TRBV7-9 and TRBJ1-1): DTGVSQNPRHKITKRGQNVTFRCDPISEHNRLYWYRQTLGQGPEFLTYFQNEAQLEKSRLLSDRFSAERPKGSFSTLEIQRTEQGDSAMYLCASSLRGATGAFFGQGTRLTVV.

The genes are TRBV4-3 and TRBJ2-5; D not resolved. Germline values: CDR1 LGHNA, CDR2 YSLEER. This CDR3 comprises 14 residues. The V gene lost 3 bases and the J gene lost 5 bases, with 13 bases spanning the gap. The CDR3 DNA sequence: TGCGCCAGCAGCCAGCAGAAGTCCTGGGAGACCCAGTACTTC. It translates to CASSQQKSWETQYF.

This clonotype was recorded a few times. This rearrangement joins TRBV20-1 to TRBJ2-7, with 7 positions matching TRBD2. Germline lookup yields CDR1 DFQATT and CDR2 SNEGSKA (reference sequence). With 0 bases clipped from V and 6 bases from J, the junction kept 8 bases outside the gene matches. This CDR3 spans 14 amino acids. The CDR3 sequence: CSARDGQRGVEQYF. The CDR3 DNA follows: TGCAGTGCTAGAGATGGCCAGCGGGGTGTCGAGCAGTACTTC.

A note on this clonotype: An end of the junction does not agree with germline; a read error may underlie this. The chain has TRBV12-3 or TRBV12-4 and TRBJ1-6, with 7 bases identical to TRBD1. The CDR3 has 14 residues. The CDR3 loop reads CASSLRQGVSRLHF. The CDR3 coding sequence is TGTGCCAGCAGTTTAAGACAGGGAGTTTCACGCCTCCACTTT.

As concerns this clonotype: This may be a read error, as it is one base from a much larger clone. The chain has TRBV4-3 and TRBJ1-1, with a possible D match to TRBD1 (5 bases). The CDR3 runs 14 residues. Germline assignment: CDR1 LGHNA and CDR2 YSLEER. V was pared by 4 bases and J by 1 base, with 10 bases between. CDR3 sequence: CASSLMGGNTEAFF. The CDR3 DNA follows: TGCGCCAGCAGCCTGATGGGGGGGAACACTGAAGCTTTCTTT.

The CDR3: CASSPFDRGKENEYF. The CDR3 DNA sequence: TGTGCCAGCAGCCCCTTCGACAGGGGGAAAGAGAACGAGTACTTC. V is TRBV11-1 and J is TRBJ2-5; 9 positions match TRBD1. Germline V gene data show CDR1 as SGHAT and CDR2 as FQDESV (reference sequence). This CDR3 has 15 amino acids. J gave up 12 bases and V 5 bases, and 16 bases lay outside the gene matches. The full variable domain, with the rest looked up from reference TRBV11-1 and TRBJ2-5, is EAEVAQSPRYKITEKSQAVAFWCDPISGHATLYWYRQILGQGPELLVQFQDESVVDDSQLPKDRFSAERLKGVDSTLKIQPAELGDSAMYLCASSPFDRGKENEYFGPGTRLLVL.